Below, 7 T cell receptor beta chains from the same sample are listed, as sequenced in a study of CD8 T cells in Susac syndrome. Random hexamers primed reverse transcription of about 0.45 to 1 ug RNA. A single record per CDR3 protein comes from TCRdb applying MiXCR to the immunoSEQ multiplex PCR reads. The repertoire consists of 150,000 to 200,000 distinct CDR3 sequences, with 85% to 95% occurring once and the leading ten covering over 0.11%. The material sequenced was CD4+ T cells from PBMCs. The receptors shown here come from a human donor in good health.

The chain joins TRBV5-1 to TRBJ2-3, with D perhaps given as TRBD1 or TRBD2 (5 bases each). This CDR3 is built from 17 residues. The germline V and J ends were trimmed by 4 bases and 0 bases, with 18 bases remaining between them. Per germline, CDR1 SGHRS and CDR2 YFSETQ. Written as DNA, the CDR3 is TGCGCCAGCAGCCCCGGGGCGGCCCGATATAGCACAGATACGCAGTATTTT. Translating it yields CASSPGAARYSTDTQYF.

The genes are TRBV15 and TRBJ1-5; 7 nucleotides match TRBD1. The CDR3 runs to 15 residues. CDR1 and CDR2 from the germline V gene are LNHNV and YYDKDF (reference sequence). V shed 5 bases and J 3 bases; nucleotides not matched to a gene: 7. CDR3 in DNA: TGTGCCACCAGCGACACAGGGGACCTCAATCAGCCCCAGCATTTT. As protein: CATSDTGDLNQPQHF.

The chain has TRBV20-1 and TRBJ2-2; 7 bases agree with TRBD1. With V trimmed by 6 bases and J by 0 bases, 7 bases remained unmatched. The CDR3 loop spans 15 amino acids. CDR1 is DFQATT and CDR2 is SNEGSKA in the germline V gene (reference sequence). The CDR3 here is CSATTGTANTGELFF. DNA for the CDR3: TGCAGTGCCACGACCGGGACAGCGAACACCGGGGAGCTGTTTTTT.

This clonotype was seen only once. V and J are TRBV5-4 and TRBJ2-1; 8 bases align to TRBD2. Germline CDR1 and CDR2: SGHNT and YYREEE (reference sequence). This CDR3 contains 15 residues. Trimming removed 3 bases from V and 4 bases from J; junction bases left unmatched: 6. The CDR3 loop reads CASSSPGGGYNEQFF. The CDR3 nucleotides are TGTGCCAGCAGCTCCCCCGGCGGGGGGTACAATGAGCAGTTCTTC.

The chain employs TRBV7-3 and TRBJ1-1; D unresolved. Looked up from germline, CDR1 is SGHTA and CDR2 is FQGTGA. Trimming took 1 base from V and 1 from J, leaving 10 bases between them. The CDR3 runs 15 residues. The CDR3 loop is CASSLSHDGNTEAFF. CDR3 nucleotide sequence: TGTGCCAGCAGCTTAAGTCACGACGGGAACACTGAAGCTTTCTTT.

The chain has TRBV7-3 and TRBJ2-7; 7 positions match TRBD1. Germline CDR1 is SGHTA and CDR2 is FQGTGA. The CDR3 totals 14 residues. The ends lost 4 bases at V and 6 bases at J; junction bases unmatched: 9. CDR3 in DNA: TGTGCCAGCAGCTCCAACCAGGGGGATGCCGAGCAGTACTTC. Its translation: CASSSNQGDAEQYF.

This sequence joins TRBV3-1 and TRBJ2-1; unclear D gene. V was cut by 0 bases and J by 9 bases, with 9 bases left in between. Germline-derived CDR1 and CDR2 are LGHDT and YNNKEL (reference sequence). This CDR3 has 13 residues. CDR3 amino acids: CASSQDHRGEQFF. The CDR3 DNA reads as TGTGCCAGCAGCCAAGATCATAGAGGTGAGCAGTTCTTC.